Listed below are T cell receptor beta chains from one sample, sequenced in a study of blood T cell repertoires in COVID-19. The repertoire was sequenced with immunoSEQ multiplex PCR; TCRdb's copy has only in-frame clones and lacks some. The table includes hundreds of thousands of clones, roughly 90% detected once. Sequenced material: peripheral blood. These receptors were collected from a woman aged 30 to 39 with COVID-19, enrolled during active disease. Each CDR3 is given with its conserved first and last residue. The order of the fields is CDR3 protein, CDR3 DNA, J gene, V gene, clone size, D gene. D genes are given only for firm matches. Not all rows give a size; the values are once, few, many and, for expanded clones, a class.

CATRDKDREYGYTF	TGTGCCACCAGGGATAAAGACAGGGAGTATGGCTACACCTTC	TRBJ1-2	TRBV24-1	NA	TRBD1
CASTLEARGNTEAFF	TGTGCCAGCACCCTTGAGGCCAGGGGGAACACTGAAGCTTTCTTT	TRBJ1-1	TRBV5-5	NA	NA
CATGGGERSPLHF	TGTGCCACCGGCGGAGGGGAGAGGTCACCCCTCCACTTT	TRBJ1-6	TRBV6-5	NA	NA
CASSPRGLAGASNNEQFF	TGTGCCAGCAGTCCCCGCGGGTTAGCGGGAGCGTCCAACAATGAGCAGTTCTTC	TRBJ2-1	TRBV2	NA	TRBD2
CASSIYTDTQYF	TGTGCCAGCAGCATCTACACAGATACGCAGTATTTT	TRBJ2-3	TRBV11-3	NA	NA
CASSLEAGQGDQPQHF	TGCGCCAGCAGCTTGGAAGCGGGACAGGGCGATCAGCCCCAGCATTTT	TRBJ1-5	TRBV5-1	NA	TRBD1
CASSLAGVADTQYF	TGTGCCAGCAGCTTAGCGGGAGTGGCAGATACGCAGTATTTT	TRBJ2-3	TRBV11-2	once	NA
CASSRGLVGTQYF	TGTGCCAGCAGCCGAGGCCTAGTCGGGACCCAGTACTTC	TRBJ2-5	TRBV6-5	NA	NA
CASTLGQGLSEAFF	TGTGCCAGCACCCTGGGACAAGGACTGTCTGAAGCTTTCTTT	TRBJ1-1	TRBV7-9	NA	NA
CASSLSGRNQPQHF	TGTGCCAGCAGCTTAAGCGGTCGCAATCAGCCCCAGCATTTT	TRBJ1-5	TRBV11-2	NA	NA
CASTPPATGTGAWDGNTIYF	TGTGCCAGTACCCCACCGGCTACCGGGACAGGGGCGTGGGATGGAAACACCATATATTTT	TRBJ1-3	TRBV19	NA	TRBD1
CASSQAPQGLGNTEAFF	TGTGCCAGCAGCCAAGCCCCGCAGGGGTTGGGGAACACTGAAGCTTTCTTT	TRBJ1-1	TRBV3-1/TRBV3-2	once	NA
CASSPRRRGSNQPQHF	TGTGCCAGCAGTCCGCGCAGACGGGGGAGCAATCAGCCCCAGCATTTT	TRBJ1-5	TRBV6-2/TRBV6-3	few	NA
CASSVRGLGGELFF	TGTGCCAGCAGCGTAAGGGGTTTGGGCGGGGAGCTGTTTTTT	TRBJ2-2	TRBV9	NA	NA
CASSQWGTSGKETQYF	TGCGCCAGCAGCCAATGGGGGACTAGCGGGAAAGAGACCCAGTACTTC	TRBJ2-5	TRBV4-3	NA	TRBD2
CASSLARVGSDTQYF	TGTGCCAGCAGTTTGGCGAGGGTGGGTTCAGATACGCAGTATTTT	TRBJ2-3	TRBV27	NA	NA
CASSLEGGSYNEQFF	TGTGCCAGCAGCCTCGAGGGAGGCTCCTACAATGAGCAGTTCTTC	TRBJ2-1	TRBV5-4	NA	NA
CASSERGPGNSPLHF	TGTGCCAGCAGTGAAAGGGGGCCCGGTAATTCACCCCTCCACTTT	TRBJ1-6	TRBV2	NA	TRBD1
CASSYANFLAGVQFF	TGTGCCAGCAGTTACGCGAATTTTCTAGCGGGAGTGCAGTTCTTC	TRBJ2-1	TRBV6-6	NA	TRBD2
CASSQLFSGELFF	TGCGCCAGCAGCCAATTATTCTCCGGGGAGCTGTTTTTT	TRBJ2-2	TRBV4-1	few	NA
CASSDRGEGTQYF	TGCGCCAGCAGCGACAGGGGCGAGGGGACCCAGTACTTC	TRBJ2-5	TRBV10-1	NA	TRBD1
CASSLRQGYTIYF	TGTGCCAGCAGCCTAAGACAGGGGTACACCATATATTTT	TRBJ1-3	TRBV11-3	NA	TRBD1
CASSLGQGVNEKLFF	TGTGCCAGCAGCTTAGGACAGGGAGTCAATGAAAAACTGTTTTTT	TRBJ1-4	TRBV13	NA	NA
CASSLGGAETEAFF	TGTGCCAGCAGTTTAGGGGGGGCGGAAACTGAAGCTTTCTTT	TRBJ1-1	TRBV27	NA	NA
CASSLGGNYNEQFF	TGTGCCAGCAGCTTGGGGGGGAACTACAATGAGCAGTTCTTC	TRBJ2-1	TRBV7-9	NA	TRBD2
CATSLFRGGNTEAFF	TGTGCCACCAGCCTATTTAGAGGAGGGAACACTGAAGCTTTCTTT	TRBJ1-1	TRBV15	NA	NA
CASSQLPSGQPGTQYF	TGTGCCAGCAGCCAACTTCCTAGCGGACAGCCCGGTACGCAGTATTTT	TRBJ2-3	TRBV3-1/TRBV3-2	once	NA
CASSYLTSGGANEQFF	TGTGCCAGCAGTTACTTGACTAGCGGGGGGGCGAATGAGCAGTTCTTC	TRBJ2-1	TRBV6-6	NA	TRBD2
CAISDRPSNYGYTF	TGTGCCATCAGCGACAGGCCTTCTAACTATGGCTACACCTTC	TRBJ1-2	TRBV10-3	NA	NA
CASSLTSGASYEQYF	TGTGCCAGCAGCCTAACTAGCGGGGCTTCCTACGAGCAGTACTTC	TRBJ2-7	TRBV7-2	NA	TRBD2
CASSPGLAGGPSYNEQFF	TGTGCCAGCAGCCCAGGACTAGCGGGAGGGCCCTCCTACAATGAGCAGTTCTTC	TRBJ2-1	TRBV7-8	NA	TRBD2
CASSLWDNSGANVLTF	TGTGCCAGCAGCTTATGGGACAACTCTGGGGCCAACGTCCTGACTTTC	TRBJ2-6	TRBV5-6	NA	NA
CASSSMTVNQPQHF	TGTGCCAGCAGTTCCATGACAGTCAATCAGCCCCAGCATTTT	TRBJ1-5	TRBV27	NA	NA
CASSLDHGSNTEAFF	TGCGCCAGCAGCTTGGACCACGGGTCGAACACTGAAGCTTTCTTT	TRBJ1-1	TRBV5-1	NA	NA
CASNPGLANTEAFF	TGTGCCAGTAATCCGGGACTAGCGAACACTGAAGCTTTCTTT	TRBJ1-1	TRBV19	NA	NA
CASSLRAGGRNEQFF	TGTGCCAGCAGCCTACGAGCGGGGGGGCGAAATGAGCAGTTCTTC	TRBJ2-1	TRBV7-2	once	TRBD2
CASRDREYTEAFF	TGTGCCAGCAGGGACAGGGAGTACACTGAAGCTTTCTTT	TRBJ1-1	TRBV27	NA	TRBD1
CACGDTDTQYF	TGTGCCTGCGGGGACACAGATACGCAGTATTTT	TRBJ2-3	TRBV7-9	NA	NA
CAISESGQKFEAFF	TGTGCCATCAGTGAGTCAGGACAGAAGTTTGAAGCTTTCTTT	TRBJ1-1	TRBV10-3	NA	NA
CASSVGGTGNQPQHF	TGTGCCAGTAGTGTGGGAGGGACAGGAAATCAGCCCCAGCATTTT	TRBJ1-5	TRBV19	NA	TRBD1
CASSLDSGQETQYF	TGTGCCAGCAGCTTAGACAGCGGACAAGAGACCCAGTACTTC	TRBJ2-5	TRBV7-2	NA	NA
CASSLGWGDTEAFF	TGTGCCAGCAGCTTAGGCTGGGGCGACACTGAAGCTTTCTTT	TRBJ1-1	TRBV5-4	NA	NA
CASSDNTRGRNYGYTF	TGTGCCAGCAGCGACAACACCAGGGGGCGGAACTATGGCTACACCTTC	TRBJ1-2	TRBV5-4	NA	TRBD1
CASSPNWSSNEKLFF	TGTGCCAGCTCACCAAATTGGTCCAGTAATGAAAAACTGTTTTTT	TRBJ1-4	TRBV18	NA	NA
CASSYEGGQRTGELFF	TGTGCCAGCAGTTACGAAGGGGGACAAAGAACCGGGGAGCTGTTTTTT	TRBJ2-2	TRBV28	NA	NA
CASSIGATGFIPGYTF	TGTGCCAGTAGTATAGGAGCGACAGGGTTTATTCCGGGCTACACCTTC	TRBJ1-2	TRBV19	NA	TRBD1
CASSYNRGISYEQYF	TGTGCCAGCAGTTATAACAGGGGAATCTCCTACGAGCAGTACTTC	TRBJ2-7	TRBV5-4	few	TRBD1
CASSVAPAHYYEQYF	TGTGCCAGCAGCGTAGCTCCGGCGCACTACTACGAGCAGTACTTC	TRBJ2-7	TRBV9	NA	NA
CAWSQGAWNSPLHF	TGTGCCTGGAGCCAGGGGGCTTGGAATTCACCCCTCCACTTT	TRBJ1-6	TRBV30	NA	TRBD1
CASTFDTRYGNTIYF	TGTGCCAGCACCTTCGACACTCGCTATGGAAACACCATATATTTT	TRBJ1-3	TRBV7-2	NA	NA
CATSGGTLYGYTF	TGTGCCACCTCGGGGGGAACTCTGTATGGCTACACCTTC	TRBJ1-2	TRBV6-5	NA	NA
CASSPGTVSYNEQFF	TGTGCCAGTAGCCCCGGGACAGTCTCCTACAATGAGCAGTTCTTC	TRBJ2-1	TRBV6-2/TRBV6-3	once	TRBD1
CASSQGQANTGELFF	TGCGCCAGCAGCCAAGGGCAGGCGAACACCGGGGAGCTGTTTTTT	TRBJ2-2	TRBV4-3	once	NA
CATGSNTEAFF	TGTGCCACCGGGTCGAACACTGAAGCTTTCTTT	TRBJ1-1	TRBV6-5	NA	NA
CAIRQGQGGELFF	TGTGCCATCAGGCAGGGGCAGGGCGGGGAGCTGTTTTTT	TRBJ2-2	TRBV10-3	once	NA
CASADSGGYGYTF	TGTGCCAGCGCCGACAGTGGCGGCTATGGCTACACCTTC	TRBJ1-2	TRBV6-5	NA	NA
CASTWGGLNTEAFF	TGTGCCAGCACCTGGGGGGGCCTCAACACTGAAGCTTTCTTT	TRBJ1-1	TRBV11-2	NA	NA
CASSGATQGTQYF	TGTGCCAGCAGTGGGGCAACCCAAGGTACGCAGTATTTT	TRBJ2-3	TRBV2	NA	NA
CASSLLAGALSGANVLTF	TGTGCCAGCAGTCTGCTAGCGGGGGCCCTCTCTGGGGCCAACGTCCTGACTTTC	TRBJ2-6	TRBV6-2/TRBV6-3	NA	TRBD2
CAISEGSLAGGRDTQYF	TGTGCCATCAGTGAGGGTTCACTAGCGGGAGGCAGAGATACGCAGTATTTT	TRBJ2-3	TRBV10-3	NA	TRBD2